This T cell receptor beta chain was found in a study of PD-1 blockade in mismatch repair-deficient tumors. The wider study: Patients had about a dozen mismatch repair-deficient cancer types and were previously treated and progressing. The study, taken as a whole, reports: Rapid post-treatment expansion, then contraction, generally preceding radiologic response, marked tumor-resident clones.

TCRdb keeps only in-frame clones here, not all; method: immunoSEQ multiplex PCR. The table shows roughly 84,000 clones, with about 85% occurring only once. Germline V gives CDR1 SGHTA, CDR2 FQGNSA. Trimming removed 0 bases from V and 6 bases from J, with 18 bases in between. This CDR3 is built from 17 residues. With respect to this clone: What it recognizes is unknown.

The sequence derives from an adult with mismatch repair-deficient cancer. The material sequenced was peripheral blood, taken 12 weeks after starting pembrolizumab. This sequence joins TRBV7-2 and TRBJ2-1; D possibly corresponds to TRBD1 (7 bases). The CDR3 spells CASSLASLRGAFNEQFF. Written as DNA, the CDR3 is TGTGCCAGCAGCTTAGCCTCCCTCAGGGGGGCTTTCAATGAGCAGTTCTTC.